The rows below give T cell receptor beta chains drawn from one sample of a study of cytomegalovirus exposure and HLA in healthy donors. Clones were read by immunoSEQ multiplex PCR, and TCRdb kept only the in-frame ones, dropping some. The sample has fewer than 200,000 clones, roughly 86% seen once. The sequencing input was PBMCs. The receptor source for this set is a man under 40 in good health and CMV-seropositive. Each CDR3 is given with its conserved first and last residue. A D gene is named only where the DNA matches it firmly. Not every row has a clone size; where given, it reads once, few, many or a size class.

J gene: TRBJ2-7; D gene: TRBD1; clone size: .; V gene: TRBV4-1; CDR3 DNA: TGCGCCAGCAGTAATGGACAGGGGGCGCTAGGCTACGAGCAGTACTTC; CDR3 protein: CASSNGQGALGYEQYF
J gene: TRBJ2-7; D gene: TRBD2; clone size: .; V gene: TRBV27; CDR3 DNA: TGTGCCAGCAGTTTGGGACTAGCGGGGAGCTCCTACGAGCAGTACTTC; CDR3 protein: CASSLGLAGSSYEQYF
J gene: TRBJ1-3; D gene: TRBD1; clone size: .; V gene: TRBV4-3; CDR3 DNA: TGCGCCAGCAGCCGGTCCTTCAACAGGGGGAGCTCTGGAAACACCATATATTTT; CDR3 protein: CASSRSFNRGSSGNTIYF
J gene: TRBJ1-2; D gene: TRBD1; clone size: .; V gene: TRBV18; CDR3 DNA: TGTGCCACCAATCTGAGGGGGCAAGACTATGGCTACACCTTC; CDR3 protein: CATNLRGQDYGYTF
J gene: TRBJ1-2; D gene: .; clone size: .; V gene: TRBV14; CDR3 DNA: TGTGCCAGCGGGTTTTCCCGGGCCATTAGAAGACATGGCTACACCTTC; CDR3 protein: CASGFSRAIRRHGYTF
J gene: TRBJ2-1; D gene: .; clone size: .; V gene: TRBV11-2; CDR3 DNA: TGTGCCAGCAGCTCCGTAAGCTTACCGCATGAGCAGTTCTTC; CDR3 protein: CASSSVSLPHEQFF
J gene: TRBJ2-3; D gene: .; clone size: .; V gene: TRBV9; CDR3 DNA: TGTGCCAGCAGCGTAGGACACAGGACTAGCACAGATACGCAGTATTTT; CDR3 protein: CASSVGHRTSTDTQYF
J gene: TRBJ1-2; D gene: .; clone size: .; V gene: TRBV7-8; CDR3 DNA: TGTGCCAGCAGCTTTACGGTTAACTATGGCTACACCTTC; CDR3 protein: CASSFTVNYGYTF
J gene: TRBJ2-7; D gene: .; clone size: .; V gene: TRBV5-1; CDR3 DNA: TGCGCCAGCAGCTTGGCCTTAACCTACGAGCAGTACTTC; CDR3 protein: CASSLALTYEQYF
J gene: TRBJ2-1; D gene: TRBD2; clone size: .; V gene: TRBV19; CDR3 DNA: TGTGCCAGTAGTAAACTAGCGGATTACAATGAGCAGTTCTTC; CDR3 protein: CASSKLADYNEQFF
J gene: TRBJ1-4; D gene: .; clone size: .; V gene: TRBV2; CDR3 DNA: TGTGCCAGCAGTAAAGATCGGAATGAAAAACTGTTTTTT; CDR3 protein: CASSKDRNEKLFF
J gene: TRBJ1-5; D gene: .; clone size: .; V gene: TRBV19; CDR3 DNA: TGTGCCAGTTCAGGGGAGGCCTATAGCAATCAGCCCCAGCATTTT; CDR3 protein: CASSGEAYSNQPQHF
J gene: TRBJ2-1; D gene: .; clone size: .; V gene: TRBV7-2; CDR3 DNA: TGTGCCAGCAGCTTAGCTACGCTTGGGGCCTACAATGAGCAGTTCTTC; CDR3 protein: CASSLATLGAYNEQFF
J gene: TRBJ1-2; D gene: TRBD1; clone size: many; V gene: TRBV13; CDR3 DNA: TGTGCCAGCAGCTTAGGCGGGACAGGGGGTTATGGCTACACCTTC; CDR3 protein: CASSLGGTGGYGYTF
J gene: TRBJ2-4; D gene: .; clone size: .; V gene: TRBV6-6; CDR3 DNA: TGTGCCAGCAATCAGCGGGACAGCCCCAAAAACATTCAGTACTTC; CDR3 protein: CASNQRDSPKNIQYF
J gene: TRBJ1-2; D gene: .; clone size: .; V gene: TRBV5-1; CDR3 DNA: TGCGCCAGCAGCCTGGGAAGAAATCCGGGCTACACCTTC; CDR3 protein: CASSLGRNPGYTF
J gene: TRBJ2-1; D gene: .; clone size: .; V gene: TRBV6-5; CDR3 DNA: TGTGCCAGCACCCGTGATGCTAGCTCCTACAATGAGCAGTTCTTC; CDR3 protein: CASTRDASSYNEQFF